A single TCR beta chain is shown here with its context. Repertoires were generated with immunoSEQ multiplex PCR, while TCRdb's copy carries only in-frame clones and drops some. Of 150,000 to 160,000 clones listed, about 80% are singletons. These data belong to a study of blood T cell repertoires in COVID-19. V gave up 0 bases and J gave up 7 bases; unmatched junction bases: 2. Germline V lookup: CDR1 ENHRY, CDR2 SYGVKD. The CDR3 contains 15 residues. This chain uses TRBV10-3 with TRBJ2-1, with TRBD2 matching 11 bases. This clonotype was obtained from a man in his 60s with acute or convalescent COVID-19. Material for sequencing was peripheral blood. CDR3 nucleotide sequence: TGTGCCATCAGTGAGTCTAGCGGGGGGGCTAATGAGCAGTTCTTC. As protein: CAISESSGGANEQFF.